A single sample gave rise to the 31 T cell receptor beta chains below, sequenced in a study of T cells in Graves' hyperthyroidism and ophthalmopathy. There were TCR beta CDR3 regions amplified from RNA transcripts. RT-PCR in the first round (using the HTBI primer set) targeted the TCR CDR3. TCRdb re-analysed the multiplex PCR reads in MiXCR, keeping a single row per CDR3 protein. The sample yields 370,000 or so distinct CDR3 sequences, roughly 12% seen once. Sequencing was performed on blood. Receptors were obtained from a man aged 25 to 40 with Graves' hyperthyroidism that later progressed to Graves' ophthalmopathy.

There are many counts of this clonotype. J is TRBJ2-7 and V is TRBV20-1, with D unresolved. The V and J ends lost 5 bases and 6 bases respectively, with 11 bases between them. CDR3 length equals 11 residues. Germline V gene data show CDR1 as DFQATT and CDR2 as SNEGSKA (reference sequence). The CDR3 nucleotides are TGCAGTGCTGGACCCGGCGGCGAGCAGTACTTC. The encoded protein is CSAGPGGEQYF.

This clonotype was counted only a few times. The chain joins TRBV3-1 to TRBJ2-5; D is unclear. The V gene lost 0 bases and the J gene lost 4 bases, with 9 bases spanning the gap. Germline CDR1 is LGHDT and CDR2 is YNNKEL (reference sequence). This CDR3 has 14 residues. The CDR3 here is CASSQEFSGETQYF. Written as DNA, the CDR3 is TGTGCCAGCAGCCAAGAATTCAGTGGAGAGACCCAGTACTTC.

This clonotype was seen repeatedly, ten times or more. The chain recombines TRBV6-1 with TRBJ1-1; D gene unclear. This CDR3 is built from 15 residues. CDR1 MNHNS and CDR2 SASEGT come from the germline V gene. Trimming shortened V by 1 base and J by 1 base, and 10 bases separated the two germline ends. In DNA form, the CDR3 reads TGTGCCAGCAGTGAAGGTCAGACCCCGAACACTGAAGCTTTCTTT. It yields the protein CASSEGQTPNTEAFF.

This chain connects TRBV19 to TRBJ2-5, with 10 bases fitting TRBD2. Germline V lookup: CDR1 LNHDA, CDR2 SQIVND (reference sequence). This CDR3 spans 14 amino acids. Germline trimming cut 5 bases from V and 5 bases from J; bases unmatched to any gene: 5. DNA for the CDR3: TGTGCCAGTAGTGCACTAGCGGGGCACGAGACCCAGTACTTC. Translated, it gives CASSALAGHETQYF. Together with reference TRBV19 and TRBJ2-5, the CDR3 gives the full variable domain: DGGITQSPKYLFRKEGQNVTLSCEQNLNHDAMYWYRQDPGQGLRLIYYSQIVNDFQKGDIAEGYSVSREKKESFPLTVTSAQKNPTAFYLCASSALAGHETQYFGPGTRLLVL.

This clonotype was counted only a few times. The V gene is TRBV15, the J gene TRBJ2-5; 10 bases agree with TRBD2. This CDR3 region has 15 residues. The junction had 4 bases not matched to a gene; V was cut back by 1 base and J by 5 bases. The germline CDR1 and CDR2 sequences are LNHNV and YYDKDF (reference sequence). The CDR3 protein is CATSRVYSGGETQYF. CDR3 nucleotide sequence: TGTGCCACCAGCAGAGTCTATAGCGGGGGGGAGACCCAGTACTTC.

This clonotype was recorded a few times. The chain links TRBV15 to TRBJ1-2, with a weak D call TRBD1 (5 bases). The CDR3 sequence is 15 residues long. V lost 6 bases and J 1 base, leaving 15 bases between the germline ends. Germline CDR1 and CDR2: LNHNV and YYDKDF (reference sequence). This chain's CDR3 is CATSPRDFHNYGYTF. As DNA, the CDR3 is TGTGCCACCAGTCCGCGGGACTTCCATAACTATGGCTACACCTTC. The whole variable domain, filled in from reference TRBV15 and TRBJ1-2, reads DAMVIQNPRYQVTQFGKPVTLSCSQTLNHNVMYWYQQKSSQAPKLLFHYYDKDFNNEADTPDNFQSRRPNTSFCFLDIRSPGLGDTAMYLCATSPRDFHNYGYTFGSGTRLTVV.

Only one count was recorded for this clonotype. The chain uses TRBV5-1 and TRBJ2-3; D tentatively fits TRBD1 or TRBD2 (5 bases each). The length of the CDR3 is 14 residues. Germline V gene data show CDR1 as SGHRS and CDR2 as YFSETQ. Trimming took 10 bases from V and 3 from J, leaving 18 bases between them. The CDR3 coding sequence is TGCGCCCGTCCACCGGGACCAGAGACAGATACGCAGTATTTT. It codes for CARPPGPETDTQYF.

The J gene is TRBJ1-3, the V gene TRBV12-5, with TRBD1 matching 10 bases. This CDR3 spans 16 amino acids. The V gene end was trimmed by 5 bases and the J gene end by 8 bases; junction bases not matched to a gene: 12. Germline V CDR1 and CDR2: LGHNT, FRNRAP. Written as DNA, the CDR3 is TGTGCTAGTGGTGGATTCGGACAGGGGGTCCGGTACACCATATATTTT. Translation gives CASGGFGQGVRYTIYF.

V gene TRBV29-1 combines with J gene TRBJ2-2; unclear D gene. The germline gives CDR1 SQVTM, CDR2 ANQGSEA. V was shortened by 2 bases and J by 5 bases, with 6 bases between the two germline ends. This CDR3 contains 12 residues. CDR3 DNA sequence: TGCAGCGTTGAAATCTCTACCGGGGAGCTGTTTTTT. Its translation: CSVEISTGELFF.

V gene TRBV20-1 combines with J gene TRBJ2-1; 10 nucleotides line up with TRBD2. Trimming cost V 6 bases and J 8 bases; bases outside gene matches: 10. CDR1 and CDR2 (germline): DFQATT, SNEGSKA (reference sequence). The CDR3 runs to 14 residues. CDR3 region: CSACPPTSGYEQFF. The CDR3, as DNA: TGCAGTGCCTGCCCCCCGACTAGCGGGTATGAGCAGTTCTTC.

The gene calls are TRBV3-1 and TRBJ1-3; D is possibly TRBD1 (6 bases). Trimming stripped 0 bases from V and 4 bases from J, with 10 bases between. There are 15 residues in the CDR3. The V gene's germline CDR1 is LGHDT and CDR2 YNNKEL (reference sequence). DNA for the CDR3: TGTGCCAGCAGCCAAGATTGGCAGGGGGGAAACACCATATATTTT. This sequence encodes CASSQDWQGGNTIYF.

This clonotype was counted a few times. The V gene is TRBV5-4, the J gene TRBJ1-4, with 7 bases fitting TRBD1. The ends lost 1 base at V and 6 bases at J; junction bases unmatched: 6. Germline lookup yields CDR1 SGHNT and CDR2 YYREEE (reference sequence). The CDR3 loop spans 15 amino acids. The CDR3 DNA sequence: TGTGCCAGCAGCTTGCCCGGGACAGCAGATGAAAAACTGTTTTTT. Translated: CASSLPGTADEKLFF.

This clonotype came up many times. The DNA for the CDR3 is TGTGCCAGCAGTTGGGGACGGTCTGAAAAACTGTTTTTT. Amino acids: CASSWGRSEKLFF. The chain links TRBV28 to TRBJ1-4; D is possibly TRBD1 (5 bases). V gave up 4 bases and J gave up 7 bases, with 10 bases separating them. CDR3 length: 13 residues. The germline V gene encodes CDR1 MDHEN and CDR2 SYDVKM. Combining the CDR3 with reference TRBV28 and TRBJ1-4 gives the whole variable domain DVKVTQSSRYLVKRTGEKVFLECVQDMDHENMFWYRQDPGLGLRLIYFSYDVKMKEKGDIPEGYSVSREKKERFSLILESASTNQTSMYLCASSWGRSEKLFFGSGTQLSVL.

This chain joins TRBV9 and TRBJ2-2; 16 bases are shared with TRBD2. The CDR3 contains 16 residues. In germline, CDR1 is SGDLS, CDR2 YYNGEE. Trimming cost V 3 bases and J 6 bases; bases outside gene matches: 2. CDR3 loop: CASSEGTSGGAGELFF. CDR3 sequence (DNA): TGTGCCAGCAGCGAAGGGACTAGCGGGGGGGCCGGGGAGCTGTTTTTT. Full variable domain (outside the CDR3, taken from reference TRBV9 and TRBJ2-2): DSGVTQTPKHLITATGQRVTLRCSPRSGDLSVYWYQQSLDQGLQFLIQYYNGEERAKGNILERFSAQQFPDLHSELNLSSLELGDSALYFCASSEGTSGGAGELFFGEGSRLTVL.

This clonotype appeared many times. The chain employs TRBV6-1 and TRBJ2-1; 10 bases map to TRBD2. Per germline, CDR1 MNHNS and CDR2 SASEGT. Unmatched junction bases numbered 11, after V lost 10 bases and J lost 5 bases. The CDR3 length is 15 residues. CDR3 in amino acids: CATRPRTSGHNEQFF. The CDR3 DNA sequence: TGTGCCACCCGACCACGGACTAGCGGACACAATGAGCAGTTCTTC.

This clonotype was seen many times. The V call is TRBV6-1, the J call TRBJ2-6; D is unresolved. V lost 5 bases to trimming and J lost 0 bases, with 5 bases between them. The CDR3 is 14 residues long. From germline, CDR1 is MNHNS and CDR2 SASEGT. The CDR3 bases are TGTGCCAGCAGTTTCCTCTCTGGGGCCAACGTCCTGACTTTC. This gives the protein CASSFLSGANVLTF.

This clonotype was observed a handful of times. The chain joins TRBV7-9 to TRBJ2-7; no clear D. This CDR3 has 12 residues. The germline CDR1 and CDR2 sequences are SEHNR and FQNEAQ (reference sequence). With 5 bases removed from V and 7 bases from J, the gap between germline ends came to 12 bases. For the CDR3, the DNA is TGTGCCAGCAGCCCAGATATGGTTGAGCAGTACTTC. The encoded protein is CASSPDMVEQYF.

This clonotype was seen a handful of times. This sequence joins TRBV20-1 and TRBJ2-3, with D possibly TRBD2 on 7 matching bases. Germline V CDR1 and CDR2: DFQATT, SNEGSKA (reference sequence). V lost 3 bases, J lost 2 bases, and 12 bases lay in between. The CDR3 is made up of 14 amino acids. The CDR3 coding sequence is TGCAGTGCTAGGAGGCGGGGGCCCACAGATACGCAGTATTTT. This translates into CSARRRGPTDTQYF.

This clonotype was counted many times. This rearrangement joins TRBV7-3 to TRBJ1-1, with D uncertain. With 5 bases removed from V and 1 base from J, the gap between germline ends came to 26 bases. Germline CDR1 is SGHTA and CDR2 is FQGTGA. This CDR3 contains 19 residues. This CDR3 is CASSPYPPPRSDKNTEAFF. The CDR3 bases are TGTGCCAGCAGCCCCTACCCCCCACCGCGATCCGACAAGAACACTGAAGCTTTCTTT.

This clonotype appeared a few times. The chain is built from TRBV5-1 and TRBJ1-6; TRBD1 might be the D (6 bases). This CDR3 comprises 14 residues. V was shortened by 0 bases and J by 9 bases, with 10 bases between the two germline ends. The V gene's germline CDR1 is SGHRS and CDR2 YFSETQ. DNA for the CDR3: TGCGCCAGCAGCTTGGCCGGGGGCCGTTCACCCCTCCACTTT. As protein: CASSLAGGRSPLHF.

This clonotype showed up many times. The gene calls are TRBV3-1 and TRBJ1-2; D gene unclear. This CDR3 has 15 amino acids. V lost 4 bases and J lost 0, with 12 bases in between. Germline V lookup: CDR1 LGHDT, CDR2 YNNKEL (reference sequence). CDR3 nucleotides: TGTGCCAGCAGCCCTTTGGGAATATCTAACTATGGCTACACCTTC. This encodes CASSPLGISNYGYTF.

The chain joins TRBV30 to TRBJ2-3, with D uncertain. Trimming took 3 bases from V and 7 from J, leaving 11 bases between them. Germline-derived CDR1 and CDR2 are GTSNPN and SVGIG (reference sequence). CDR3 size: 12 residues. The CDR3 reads CAWSLLQNTQYF. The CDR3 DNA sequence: TGTGCCTGGAGCCTCCTACAAAATACGCAGTATTTT.

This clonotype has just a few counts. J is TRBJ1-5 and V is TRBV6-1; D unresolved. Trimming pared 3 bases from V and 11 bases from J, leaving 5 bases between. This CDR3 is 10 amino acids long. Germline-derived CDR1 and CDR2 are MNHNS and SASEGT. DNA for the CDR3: TGTGCCAGCAGTGACGTGTCCCAGCATTTT. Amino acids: CASSDVSQHF.

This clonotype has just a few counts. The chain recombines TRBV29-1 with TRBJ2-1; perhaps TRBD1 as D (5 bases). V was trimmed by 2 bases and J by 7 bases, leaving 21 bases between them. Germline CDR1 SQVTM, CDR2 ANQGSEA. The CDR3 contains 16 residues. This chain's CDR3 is CSVEMGAQGAVNEQFF. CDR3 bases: TGCAGCGTTGAAATGGGCGCGCAGGGCGCAGTAAATGAGCAGTTCTTC.

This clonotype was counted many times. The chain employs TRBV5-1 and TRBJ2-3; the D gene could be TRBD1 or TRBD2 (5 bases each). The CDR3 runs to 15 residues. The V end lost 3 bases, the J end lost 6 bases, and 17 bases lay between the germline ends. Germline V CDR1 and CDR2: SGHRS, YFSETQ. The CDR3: CASSSGPPSGDTQYF. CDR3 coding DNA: TGCGCCAGCAGCTCGGGACCACCGAGTGGGGATACGCAGTATTTT.

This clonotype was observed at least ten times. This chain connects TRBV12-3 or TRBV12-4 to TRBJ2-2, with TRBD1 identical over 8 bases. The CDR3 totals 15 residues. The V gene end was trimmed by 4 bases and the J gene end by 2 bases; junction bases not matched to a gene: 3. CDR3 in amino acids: CASSSQGVNTGELFF. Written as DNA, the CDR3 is TGTGCCAGCAGTTCACAGGGGGTAAACACCGGGGAGCTGTTTTTT.

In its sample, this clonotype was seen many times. CDR3 nucleotides: TGTGCCAGCAGTTTAGGTACTAGCGGGGGGCGAGATACGCAGTATTTT. It encodes CASSLGTSGGRDTQYF. The genes are TRBV12-3 or TRBV12-4 and TRBJ2-3; 12 nucleotides line up with TRBD2. V lost 1 base, J lost 5 bases, and 4 bases stayed unmatched. The CDR3 has 16 amino acids.

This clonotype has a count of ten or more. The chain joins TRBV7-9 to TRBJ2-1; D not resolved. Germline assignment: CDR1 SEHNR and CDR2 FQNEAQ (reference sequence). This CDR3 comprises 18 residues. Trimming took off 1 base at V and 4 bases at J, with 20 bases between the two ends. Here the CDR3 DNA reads TGTGCCAGCAGCTTAGTCGTCCATGGGTGGGTTCCATACAATGAGCAGTTCTTC. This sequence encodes CASSLVVHGWVPYNEQFF.

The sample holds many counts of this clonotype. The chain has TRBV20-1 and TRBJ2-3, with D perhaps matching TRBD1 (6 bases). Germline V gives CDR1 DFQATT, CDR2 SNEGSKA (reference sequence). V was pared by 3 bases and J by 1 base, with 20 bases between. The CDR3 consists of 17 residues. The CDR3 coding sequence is TGCAGTGCTAGCTTCCCTCAGGGGAACCCCGGCACAGATACGCAGTATTTT. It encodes CSASFPQGNPGTDTQYF.

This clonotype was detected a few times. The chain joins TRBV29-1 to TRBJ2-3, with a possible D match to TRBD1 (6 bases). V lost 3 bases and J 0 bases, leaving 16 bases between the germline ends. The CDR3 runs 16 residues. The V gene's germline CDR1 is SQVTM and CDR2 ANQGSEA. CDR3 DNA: TGCAGCGTTGAGTTTTGGGACACCTCTAGCACAGATACGCAGTATTTT. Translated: CSVEFWDTSSTDTQYF.

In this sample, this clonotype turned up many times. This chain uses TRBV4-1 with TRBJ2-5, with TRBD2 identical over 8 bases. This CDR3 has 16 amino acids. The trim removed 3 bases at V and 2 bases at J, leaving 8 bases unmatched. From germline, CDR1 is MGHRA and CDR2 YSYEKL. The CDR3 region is CASSHLAGGRQETQYF. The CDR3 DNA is TGCGCCAGCAGCCATCTCGCGGGGGGTAGGCAAGAGACCCAGTACTTC.